The clone carrying this T cell receptor beta chain was detected only a few times. Its matching antigen is unknown. Trimming shortened V by 2 bases and J by 9 bases, and 5 bases separated the two germline ends. The length of the CDR3 is 12 residues. The V gene's germline CDR1 is SGHTA and CDR2 FQGNSA. The source of the sample is a study of OX40 agonist ivuxolimab in advanced cancers. Study overall: Of mixed ages from roughly 23 to 80 and averaging 60 years, the group was more than 65% male.

With baseline, cycle 4 day 1, and cycle 7 day 1 as timepoints, blood was sampled. Findings and caveats of the study: Clonal expansion from baseline to week 6 occurred in both CD4+ and CD8+ T cells.

The assay was immunoSEQ multiplex PCR, and TCRdb's table has in-frame clones only and misses some. The data hold over 70,000 clones, with 86% observed a single time. This specimen was CD4+ or CD8+ T cells sorted from blood, taken in a trial of the OX40 agonist ivuxolimab. The sequence derives from an adult with an advanced solid tumor such as melanoma, head and neck, liver or kidney cancer. The rearrangement uses TRBV7-2 and TRBJ1-6; D unclear. The CDR3 DNA reads TGTGCCAGCAGCTTATACGCTTCACCCCTCCACTTT. Its translation: CASSLYASPLHF.